This TCR beta chain came from a study of T cell responses to AZD1222 COVID-19 vaccine. Notes on the study in general: Repertoires were obtained solely post-peak T cell response. Among vaccine-associated CD4 TCRs, coverage spanned spike, with dominance at 160-218 and 743-854.

With regard to this clone: Its antigen is not identified.

Clones were sequenced by immunoSEQ multiplex PCR, and TCRdb holds only the in-frame ones, with some missing. The data contain 180,000 or so clones, around 90% of them singletons. Germline CDR1 and CDR2: MNHEY and SMNVEV (reference sequence). After removal of 8 bases from V and 16 bases from J, the junction contained 8 bases not matched to a gene. This CDR3 has 13 amino acids. The chain joins TRBV27 to TRBJ2-1, with 16 bases lining up with TRBD2. This clonotype originated in an adult who received the MenACWY meningococcal vaccine as a control. The sample was peripheral blood, taken 28 days after the second dose of the MenACWY control vaccine. The CDR3 is CASGGTSGRAGFF. CDR3 nucleotides: TGTGCCAGCGGCGGGACTAGCGGGAGGGCGGGATTCTTC.